The source of this TCR beta chain is a study of T cell responses to AZD1222 COVID-19 vaccine. Assay: immunoSEQ multiplex PCR; the TCRdb copy retains only in-frame clones and omits some. The profile shows 95,000 to 110,000 clones, approximately 90% of them singletons. The ends were cut back, 7 bases at V and 7 bases at J, with 14 bases in the middle. The CDR3 contains 13 residues. Germline V gene lookup returns CDR1 MNHEY and CDR2 SVGAGI. The chain is built from TRBV6-5 and TRBJ1-5; D is unclear. The sequence was collected from an adult who received the AZD1222 COVID-19 vaccine. Material: peripheral blood, obtained 28 days after the second AZD1222 dose. The CDR3 region has the DNA TGTGCCAGCACCAAGGACGGTTCCCAGCCCCAGCATTTT. The encoded protein is CASTKDGSQPQHF.